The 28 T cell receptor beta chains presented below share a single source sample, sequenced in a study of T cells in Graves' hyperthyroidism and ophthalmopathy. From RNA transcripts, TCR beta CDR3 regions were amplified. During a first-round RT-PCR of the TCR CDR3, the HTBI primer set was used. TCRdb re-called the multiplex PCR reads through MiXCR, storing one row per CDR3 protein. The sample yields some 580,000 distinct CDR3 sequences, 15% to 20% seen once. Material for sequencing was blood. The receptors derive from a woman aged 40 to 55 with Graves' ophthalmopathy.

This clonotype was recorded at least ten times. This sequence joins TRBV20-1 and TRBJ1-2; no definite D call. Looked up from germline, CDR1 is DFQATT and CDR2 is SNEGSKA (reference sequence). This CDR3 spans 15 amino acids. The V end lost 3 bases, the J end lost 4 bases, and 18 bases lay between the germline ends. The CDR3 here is CSASYFGRDFYGYTF. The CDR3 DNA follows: TGCAGTGCTAGCTACTTCGGCAGAGACTTCTATGGCTACACCTTC.

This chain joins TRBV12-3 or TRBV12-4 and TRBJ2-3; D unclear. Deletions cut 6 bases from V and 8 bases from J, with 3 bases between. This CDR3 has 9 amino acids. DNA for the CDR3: TGTGCCAGCAGGATTACGCAGTATTTT. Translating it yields CASRITQYF.

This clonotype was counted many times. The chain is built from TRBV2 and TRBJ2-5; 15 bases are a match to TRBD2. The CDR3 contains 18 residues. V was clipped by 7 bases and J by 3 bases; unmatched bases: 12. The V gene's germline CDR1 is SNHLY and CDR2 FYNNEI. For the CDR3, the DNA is TGTGCCAGCATCGACGTTATAGGACTAGCGGGAGGGGAAGAGACCCAGTACTTC. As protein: CASIDVIGLAGGEETQYF.

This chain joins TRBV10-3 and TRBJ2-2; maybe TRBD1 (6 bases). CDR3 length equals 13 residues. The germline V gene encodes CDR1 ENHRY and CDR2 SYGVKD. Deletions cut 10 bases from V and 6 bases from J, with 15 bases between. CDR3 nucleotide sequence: TGTGCCACACAAACAGGGTTTCCCGGGGAGCTGTTTTTT. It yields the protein CATQTGFPGELFF.

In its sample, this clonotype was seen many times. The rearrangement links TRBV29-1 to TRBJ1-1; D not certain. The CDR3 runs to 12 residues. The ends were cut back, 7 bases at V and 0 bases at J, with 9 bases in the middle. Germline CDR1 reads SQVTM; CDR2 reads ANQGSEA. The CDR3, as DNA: TGCAGCGGAGTAGGGTTGAACACTGAAGCTTTCTTT. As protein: CSGVGLNTEAFF.

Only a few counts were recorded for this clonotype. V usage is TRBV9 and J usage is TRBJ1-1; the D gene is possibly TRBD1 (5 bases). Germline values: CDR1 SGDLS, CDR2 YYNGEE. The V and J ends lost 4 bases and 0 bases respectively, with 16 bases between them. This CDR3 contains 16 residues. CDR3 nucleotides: TGTGCCAGCAGCCCATATGGGGGACTAATGAACACTGAAGCTTTCTTT. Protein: CASSPYGGLMNTEAFF.

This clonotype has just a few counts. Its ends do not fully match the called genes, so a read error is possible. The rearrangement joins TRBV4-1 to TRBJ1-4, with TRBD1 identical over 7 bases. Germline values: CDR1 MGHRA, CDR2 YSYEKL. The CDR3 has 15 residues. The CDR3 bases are TGCGCCAGCAGGTTGACCGGGACAGTTAATGGAAAACTGTTTTTT. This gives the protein CASRLTGTVNGKLFF.

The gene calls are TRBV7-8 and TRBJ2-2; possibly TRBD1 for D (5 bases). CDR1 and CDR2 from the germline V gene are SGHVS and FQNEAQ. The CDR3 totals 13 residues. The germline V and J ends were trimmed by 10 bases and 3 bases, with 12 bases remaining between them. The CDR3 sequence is CAIDTGYTGELFF. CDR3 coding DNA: TGTGCCATTGACACAGGATACACCGGGGAGCTGTTTTTT.

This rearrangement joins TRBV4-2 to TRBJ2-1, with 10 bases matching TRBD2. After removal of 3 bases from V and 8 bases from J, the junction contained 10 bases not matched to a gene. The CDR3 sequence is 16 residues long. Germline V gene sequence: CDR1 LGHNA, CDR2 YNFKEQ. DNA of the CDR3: TGTGCCAGCAGCCACCTTCTAGCGGGAGAGGACGATGAGCAGTTCTTC. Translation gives CASSHLLAGEDDEQFF.

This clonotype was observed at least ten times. This CDR3 is CASRRQGALFTDTQYF. Here the CDR3 DNA reads TGTGCCAGCAGGCGACAGGGGGCGTTATTCACAGATACGCAGTATTTT. V usage is TRBV27 and J usage is TRBJ2-3; 10 nucleotides line up with TRBD1. This CDR3 has 16 residues. Unmatched junction bases numbered 8, after V lost 6 bases and J lost 2 bases. Germline values: CDR1 MNHEY, CDR2 SMNVEV (reference sequence).

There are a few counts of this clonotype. In nucleotides, the CDR3 is TGTGCCAGCAGAACTGACAGCCGACTTGAAACGAGCTCCTACGAGCAGTACTTC. The encoded protein is CASRTDSRLETSSYEQYF. The chain is built from TRBV28 and TRBJ2-7; D is possibly TRBD1 (5 bases). With 6 bases removed from V and 0 bases from J, the gap between germline ends came to 24 bases. Germline V CDR1 and CDR2: MDHEN, SYDVKM. The CDR3 is made up of 18 amino acids.

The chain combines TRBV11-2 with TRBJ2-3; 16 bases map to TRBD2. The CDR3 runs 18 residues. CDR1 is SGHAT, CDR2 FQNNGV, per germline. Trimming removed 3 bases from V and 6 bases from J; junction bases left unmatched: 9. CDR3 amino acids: CASSLEGLAGGPADTQYF. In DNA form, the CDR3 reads TGTGCCAGCAGCTTGGAGGGACTAGCGGGGGGGCCGGCGGATACGCAGTATTTT.

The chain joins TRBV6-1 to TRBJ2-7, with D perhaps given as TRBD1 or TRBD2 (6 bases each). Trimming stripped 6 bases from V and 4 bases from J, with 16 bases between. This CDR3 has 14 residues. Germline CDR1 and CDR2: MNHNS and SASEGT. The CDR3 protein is CASSPKGGYYEQYF. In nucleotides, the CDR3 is TGTGCCAGCAGCCCCAAGGGGGGCTATTACGAGCAGTACTTC.

In DNA, the CDR3 is TGTGCCAGCAGTGACTCGGCGGGGGCGAGCACAGATACGCAGTATTTT. Translating gives CASSDSAGASTDTQYF. This chain connects TRBV6-4 to TRBJ2-3; possible D gene TRBD2, 7 bases. The germline CDR1 and CDR2 sequences are MRHNA and SNTAGT. Trimming removed 0 bases from V and 0 bases from J, with 10 bases in between. This CDR3 comprises 16 residues.

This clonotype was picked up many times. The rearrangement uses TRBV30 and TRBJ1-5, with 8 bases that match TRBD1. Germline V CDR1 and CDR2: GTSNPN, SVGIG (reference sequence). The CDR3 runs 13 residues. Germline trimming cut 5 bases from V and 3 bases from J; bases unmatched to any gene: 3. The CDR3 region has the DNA TGTGCCTGGGGGACAGGACCCAATCAGCCCCAGCATTTT. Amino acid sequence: CAWGTGPNQPQHF.

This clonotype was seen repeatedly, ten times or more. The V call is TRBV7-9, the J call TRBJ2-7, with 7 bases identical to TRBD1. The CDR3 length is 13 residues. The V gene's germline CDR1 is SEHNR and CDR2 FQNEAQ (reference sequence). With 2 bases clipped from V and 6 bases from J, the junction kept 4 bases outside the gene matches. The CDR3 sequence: CASSLSRGSEQYF. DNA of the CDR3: TGTGCCAGCAGCTTAAGCAGGGGGAGCGAGCAGTACTTC.

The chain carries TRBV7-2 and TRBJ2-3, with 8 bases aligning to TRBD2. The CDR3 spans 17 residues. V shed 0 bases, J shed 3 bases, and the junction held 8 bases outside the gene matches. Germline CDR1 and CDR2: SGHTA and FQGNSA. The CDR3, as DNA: TGTGCCAGCAGCTTAGCGCCTGGAATAGCGGGAACAGATACGCAGTATTTT. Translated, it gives CASSLAPGIAGTDTQYF.

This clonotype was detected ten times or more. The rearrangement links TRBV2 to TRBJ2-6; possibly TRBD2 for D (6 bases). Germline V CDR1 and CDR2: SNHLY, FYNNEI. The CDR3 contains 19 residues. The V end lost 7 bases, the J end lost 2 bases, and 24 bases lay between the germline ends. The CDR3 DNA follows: TGTGCCAGCAAGGGAGGTCCCACAGTCTGGGTTCCTGGGGCCAACGTCCTGACTTTC. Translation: CASKGGPTVWVPGANVLTF.

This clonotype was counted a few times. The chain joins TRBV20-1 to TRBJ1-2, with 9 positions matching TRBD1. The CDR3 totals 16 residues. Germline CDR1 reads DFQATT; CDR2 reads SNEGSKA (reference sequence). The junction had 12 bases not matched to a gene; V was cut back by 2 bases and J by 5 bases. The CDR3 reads CSARSGTGPLLYGYTF. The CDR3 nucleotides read TGCAGTGCTAGATCCGGGACAGGGCCGCTCCTTTATGGCTACACCTTC.

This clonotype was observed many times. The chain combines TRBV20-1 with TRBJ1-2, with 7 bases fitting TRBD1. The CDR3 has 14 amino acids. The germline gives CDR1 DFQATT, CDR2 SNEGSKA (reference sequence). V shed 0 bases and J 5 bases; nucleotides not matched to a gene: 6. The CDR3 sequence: CSARDLTGNYGYTF. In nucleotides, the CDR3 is TGCAGTGCTAGAGATTTGACAGGGAATTATGGCTACACCTTC.

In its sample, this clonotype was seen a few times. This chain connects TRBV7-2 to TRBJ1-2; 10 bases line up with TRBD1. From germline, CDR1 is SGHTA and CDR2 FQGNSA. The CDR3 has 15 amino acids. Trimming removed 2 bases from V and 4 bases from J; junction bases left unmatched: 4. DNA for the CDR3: TGTGCCAGCAGCTTAAGGGACAGGGGAATCTATGGCTACACCTTC. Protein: CASSLRDRGIYGYTF.

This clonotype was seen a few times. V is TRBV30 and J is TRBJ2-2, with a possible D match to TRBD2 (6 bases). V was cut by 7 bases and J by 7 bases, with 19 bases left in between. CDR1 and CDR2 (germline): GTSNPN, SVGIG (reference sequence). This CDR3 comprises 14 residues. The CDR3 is CASSPWGVGGELFF. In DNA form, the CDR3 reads TGTGCCTCATCCCCTTGGGGGGTTGGCGGGGAGCTGTTTTTT.

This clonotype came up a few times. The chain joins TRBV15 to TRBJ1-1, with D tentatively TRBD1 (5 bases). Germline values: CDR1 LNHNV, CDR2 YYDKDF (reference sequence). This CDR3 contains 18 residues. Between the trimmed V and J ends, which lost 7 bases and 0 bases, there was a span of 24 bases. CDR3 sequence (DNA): TGTGCCACCACCAGTTCGGGCGAGGGGTTGGGGATGAACACTGAAGCTTTCTTT. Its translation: CATTSSGEGLGMNTEAFF. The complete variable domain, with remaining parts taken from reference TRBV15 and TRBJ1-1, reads DAMVIQNPRYQVTQFGKPVTLSCSQTLNHNVMYWYQQKSSQAPKLLFHYYDKDFNNEADTPDNFQSRRPNTSFCFLDIRSPGLGDTAMYLCATTSSGEGLGMNTEAFFGQGTRLTVV.

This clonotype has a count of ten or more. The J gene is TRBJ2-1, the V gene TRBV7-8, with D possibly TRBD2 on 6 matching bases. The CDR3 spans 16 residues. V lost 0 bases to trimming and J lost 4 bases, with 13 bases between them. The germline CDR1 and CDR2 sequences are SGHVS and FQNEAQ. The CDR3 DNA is TGTGCCAGCAGCTTAGCCCGCGGGAACACTTACAATGAGCAGTTCTTC. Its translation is CASSLARGNTYNEQFF. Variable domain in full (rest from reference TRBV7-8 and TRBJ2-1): GAGVSQSPRYKVAKRGQDVALRCDPISGHVSLFWYQQALGQGPEFLTYFQNEAQLDKSGLPSDRFFAERPEGSVSTLKIQRTQQEDSAVYLCASSLARGNTYNEQFFGPGTRLTVL.

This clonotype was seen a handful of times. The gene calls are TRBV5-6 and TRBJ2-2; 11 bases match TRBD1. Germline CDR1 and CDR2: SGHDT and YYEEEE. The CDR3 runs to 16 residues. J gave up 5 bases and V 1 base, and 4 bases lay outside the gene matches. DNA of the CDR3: TGTGCCAGCAGCTTGCCGGGACAGGGGGAGACCGGGGAGCTGTTTTTT. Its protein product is CASSLPGQGETGELFF.

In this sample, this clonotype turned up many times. In DNA, the CDR3 is TGTGCCAGCCATGGAGGGATTAATCAGCCCCAGCATTTT. It translates to CASHGGINQPQHF. The chain links TRBV2 to TRBJ1-5, with D unclear. Trimming left V 8 bases short and J 4 bases short, with 12 bases between. CDR1 and CDR2 from the germline V gene are SNHLY and FYNNEI. The CDR3 consists of 13 residues.

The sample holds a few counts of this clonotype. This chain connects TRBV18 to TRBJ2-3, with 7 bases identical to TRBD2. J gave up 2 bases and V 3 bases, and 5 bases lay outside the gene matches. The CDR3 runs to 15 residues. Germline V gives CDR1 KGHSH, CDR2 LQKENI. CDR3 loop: CASSPMGGSTDTQYF. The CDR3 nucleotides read TGTGCCAGCTCACCGATGGGGGGGTCCACAGATACGCAGTATTTT.

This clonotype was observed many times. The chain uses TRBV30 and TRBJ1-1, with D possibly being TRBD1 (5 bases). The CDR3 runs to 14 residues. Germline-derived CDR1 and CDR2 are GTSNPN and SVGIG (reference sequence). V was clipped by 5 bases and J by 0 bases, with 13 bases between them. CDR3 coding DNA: TGTGCCTGGGCCGCAGGGCATCTGAACACTGAAGCTTTCTTT. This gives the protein CAWAAGHLNTEAFF.